This T cell receptor (beta chain) came from a study of cytomegalovirus exposure and HLA in healthy donors. Study details: Drawn from HLA-typed donors, tens of millions of unique TCRs were held in an early data release. Study-level points and caveats: Later analysis identified around 15,000 TCR beta sequences associated with HLA alleles, using a false discovery rate threshold of 0.05. The authors enumerated over 150 TCR beta chains as linked to cytomegalovirus.

A note on this clone: Antigen specificity is unknown.

Primers for the PCR totalled 60 Vbeta and 13 Jbeta. This table comes from immunoSEQ multiplex PCR, and its TCRdb copy is limited to in-frame clones, with some not included. The sample consists of fewer than 140,000 clones, roughly four fifths of them appearing once. The receptor was derived from a male donor in good health and CMV-seropositive. Sequenced material: PBMCs.

The CDR3 protein is CAWSVTSLYGYTF. The CDR3 DNA is TGTGCCTGGAGTGTCACCTCACTCTATGGCTACACCTTC. The chain has TRBV30 and TRBJ1-2; D is uncertain. Germline V CDR1 and CDR2: GTSNPN, SVGIG (reference sequence). The CDR3 has 13 amino acids. V was cut by 0 bases and J by 4 bases, with 9 bases left in between.